These 13 T cell receptor beta chains originate from one sample sequenced in a study of cytomegalovirus exposure and HLA in healthy donors (dated by TCRdb to about 2017). The method behind the library was the immunoSEQ multiplex PCR assay. TCRdb carries this immuneACCESS record with in-frame sequences only. Its versions omit some clonotypes, under half of them owing to an unresolved V gene in the studies checked, with the rest unexplained. This sample lists 200,000 to 250,000 clones; around 86% were detected once. 1.5% to 2.5% of the sample belongs to the ten largest clones. Material for sequencing was PBMCs. The receptors were sampled from a woman in her late teens or twenties in good health and CMV-seropositive.

With regard to this clone: One end of the junction is discordant with germline, which a read error may explain. The chain is built from TRBV2 and TRBJ2-1; the match to TRBD1 covers 7 bases. Germline CDR1 is SNHLY and CDR2 is FYNNEI. The CDR3 runs 12 residues. The CDR3 region is CASSAYRGGTVF. The CDR3 nucleotides are TGTGCCAGCAGCGCCTACAGGGGTGGTACGGTCTTC.

The chain links TRBV2 to TRBJ2-7, with 7 bases identical to TRBD1. This CDR3 comprises 13 residues. V gave up 4 bases and J gave up 3 bases; unmatched junction bases: 3. Per germline, CDR1 SNHLY and CDR2 FYNNEI. For the CDR3, the DNA is TGTGCCAGCAGTGGGACAGGCGACTACGAGCAGTACTTC. Translated, it gives CASSGTGDYEQYF.

This clone came up once. The CDR3 DNA reads TGTGCCAGCAGCCCCAAGGACAGGGGCTACTACGAGCAGTACTTC. Residues: CASSPKDRGYYEQYF. The chain is built from TRBV7-9 and TRBJ2-7; 9 nucleotides agree with TRBD1. CDR3 length equals 15 residues. V trimming: 5 bases; J trimming: 3 bases; junction bases outside the gene matches: 8. Germline-derived CDR1 and CDR2 are SEHNR and FQNEAQ (reference sequence).

The chain uses TRBV7-9 and TRBJ2-2; 10 nucleotides agree with TRBD1. Trimming at V came to 5 bases and at J to 6 bases, leaving 12 bases not matched to a gene. The germline V gene has CDR1 SEHNR and CDR2 FQNEAQ (reference sequence). The CDR3 has 17 amino acids. The CDR3 DNA follows: TGTGCCAGCAGCCACAGGTCCGGGACAGGGGTACCCGGGGAGCTGTTTTTT. Its protein product is CASSHRSGTGVPGELFF.

J is TRBJ1-1 and V is TRBV4-1, with D perhaps TRBD1 (5 bases). The CDR3 totals 15 residues. V lost 4 bases and J 1 base, leaving 13 bases between the germline ends. Looked up from germline, CDR1 is MGHRA and CDR2 is YSYEKL. The CDR3 DNA sequence: TGCGCCAGCAGCCGCCCAGGGAAGGGGAACACTGAAGCTTTCTTT. As protein: CASSRPGKGNTEAFF.

The J gene is TRBJ2-2, the V gene TRBV29-1; TRBD2 matches 8 bases. This CDR3 is built from 15 residues. CDR1 and CDR2 from the germline V gene are SQVTM and ANQGSEA. After removal of 4 bases from V and 11 bases from J, the junction contained 15 bases not matched to a gene. The CDR3 sequence is CSVASTSGPIGELFF. DNA for the CDR3: TGCAGCGTTGCCAGTACTAGCGGTCCAATTGGAGAGCTGTTTTTT.

The chain is built from TRBV7-3 and TRBJ2-2, with TRBD2 as a possible D gene (6 bases). The length of the CDR3 is 13 residues. Germline loops: CDR1 SGHTA, CDR2 FQGTGA. Between the trimmed V and J ends, which lost 3 bases and 7 bases, there was a span of 9 bases. The CDR3 DNA sequence: TGTGCCAGCAGCTTCGGGGGAATCGGGGAGCTGTTTTTT. It translates to CASSFGGIGELFF. Looking up the rest from reference TRBV7-3 and TRBJ2-2 gives the full variable domain: GAGVSQTPSNKVTEKGKYVELRCDPISGHTALYWYRQSLGQGPEFLIYFQGTGAADDSGLPNDRFFAVRPEGSVSTLKIQRTERGDSAVYLCASSFGGIGELFFGEGSRLTVL.

The V call is TRBV29-1, the J call TRBJ2-3; 12 bases line up with TRBD2. J lost 2 bases, V lost 4 bases, and 1 base had no gene match. The CDR3 has 14 amino acids. Germline-derived CDR1 and CDR2 are SQVTM and ANQGSEA. CDR3: CSVGTSGNTDTQYF. Written as DNA, the CDR3 is TGCAGCGTTGGGACTAGCGGGAACACAGATACGCAGTATTTT.

This clone has a single count. The chain recombines TRBV6-5 with TRBJ2-5, with a weak D call TRBD1 (6 bases). Per germline, CDR1 MNHEY and CDR2 SVGAGI. This CDR3 is 14 amino acids long. The V gene lost 4 bases and the J gene lost 2 bases, with 11 bases spanning the gap. The CDR3 protein is CASSSDRQQETQYF. CDR3 nucleotides: TGTGCCAGCAGTTCAGACAGGCAACAAGAGACCCAGTACTTC.

As concerns this clone: An end of the junction does not agree with germline; a read error may underlie this. The genes are TRBV5-6 and TRBJ1-4, with D maybe TRBD1 (5 bases). There are 14 residues in the CDR3. Germline assignment: CDR1 SGHDT and CDR2 YYEEEE. The CDR3 DNA follows: TGTGCCAGCAGCTTGTTGGCAGGGCCGGAAACACTGTTTTTT. This encodes CASSLLAGPETLFF.

This sequence joins TRBV6-5 and TRBJ2-7; D is unclear. Germline V CDR1 and CDR2: MNHEY, SVGAGI. CDR3 length equals 12 residues. Trimming removed 10 bases at V and 2 bases at J, with 12 bases between. CDR3 DNA: TGTGCCACCGCCTCGCGAGCCTACGAGCAGTACTTC. It is translated as CATASRAYEQYF.

This chain joins TRBV5-8 and TRBJ2-1; 12 nucleotides agree with TRBD2. V lost 0 bases to trimming and J lost 6 bases; unmatched junction nucleotides: 1. CDR1 and CDR2 (germline): SGHTS, YDEGEE. The CDR3 sequence is 15 residues long. The chain's CDR3 is CASSLGLAGVNEQFF. The CDR3 DNA is TGTGCCAGCAGCTTGGGACTAGCGGGAGTCAATGAGCAGTTCTTC.

The CDR3 region has the DNA TGTGCCAGCAGCCAAGACACAGGGAGCTCCTACGAGCAGTACTTC. It encodes CASSQDTGSSYEQYF. V is TRBV4-2 and J is TRBJ2-7; D might be TRBD1 (6 bases). There are 15 residues in the CDR3. V gave up 0 bases and J gave up 0 bases, with 9 bases separating them. CDR1 LGHNA and CDR2 YNFKEQ come from the germline V gene.